One sample yielded the 3 T cell receptor beta chains listed below, sequenced in a study of graft-versus-host responses after intestinal transplantation. TCRdb's copy holds only in-frame clones and misses some; the assay was immunoSEQ multiplex PCR. This sample yields 80,000 to 100,000 clones, of which around 92% are seen a single time; approximately 0.18% belongs to the top ten. The antigens of these receptors remain unknown. The sequencing here drew on unstimulated CD4+ T cells sorted from spleen or lymph node cells, taken before transplant. The receptors were sampled from a human donor who was the organ donor for an intestinal transplant.

The genes are TRBV11-1 and TRBJ1-6; D uncertain. CDR1 is SGHAT and CDR2 is FQDESV in the germline V gene (reference sequence). V was shortened by 4 bases and J by 9 bases, with 7 bases between the two germline ends. CDR3 size: 12 residues. The CDR3 here is CASSWRGSPLHF. The DNA for the CDR3 is TGTGCCAGCAGCTGGCGGGGTTCACCCCTCCACTTT.

V is TRBV4-3 and J is TRBJ1-4, with D unclear. The CDR3 is 16 residues long. Trimming stripped 4 bases from V and 8 bases from J, with 20 bases between. Germline V gene data show CDR1 as LGHNA and CDR2 as YSLEER. In nucleotides, the CDR3 is TGCGCCAGCAGCCGAGCCGGGAGGCCACTCGAGGAAAAACTGTTTTTT. It codes for CASSRAGRPLEEKLFF.

The V call is TRBV25-1, the J call TRBJ2-7, with D possibly matching TRBD1 (6 bases). The CDR3 is made up of 15 amino acids. From germline, CDR1 is MGHDK and CDR2 SYGVNS. Trimming took off 3 bases at V and 0 bases at J, with 12 bases between the two ends. The DNA of the CDR3 is TGTGCCAGCAGTGATTGGGGACAATACTCCTACGAGCAGTACTTC. Protein product: CASSDWGQYSYEQYF.